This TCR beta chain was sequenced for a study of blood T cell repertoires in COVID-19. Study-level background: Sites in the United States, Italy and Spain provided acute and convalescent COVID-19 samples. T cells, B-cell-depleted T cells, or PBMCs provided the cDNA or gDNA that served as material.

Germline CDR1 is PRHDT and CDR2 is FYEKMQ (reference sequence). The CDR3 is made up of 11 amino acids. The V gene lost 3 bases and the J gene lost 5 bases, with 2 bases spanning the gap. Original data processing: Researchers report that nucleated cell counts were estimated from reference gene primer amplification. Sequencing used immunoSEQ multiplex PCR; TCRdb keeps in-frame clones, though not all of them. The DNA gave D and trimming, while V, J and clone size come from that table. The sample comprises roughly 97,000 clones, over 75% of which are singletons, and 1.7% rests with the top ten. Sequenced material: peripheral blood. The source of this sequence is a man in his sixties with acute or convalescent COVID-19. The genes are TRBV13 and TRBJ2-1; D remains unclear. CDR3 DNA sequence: TGTGCCAGCAGCTTCAACAATGAGCAGTTCTTC. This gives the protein CASSFNNEQFF.